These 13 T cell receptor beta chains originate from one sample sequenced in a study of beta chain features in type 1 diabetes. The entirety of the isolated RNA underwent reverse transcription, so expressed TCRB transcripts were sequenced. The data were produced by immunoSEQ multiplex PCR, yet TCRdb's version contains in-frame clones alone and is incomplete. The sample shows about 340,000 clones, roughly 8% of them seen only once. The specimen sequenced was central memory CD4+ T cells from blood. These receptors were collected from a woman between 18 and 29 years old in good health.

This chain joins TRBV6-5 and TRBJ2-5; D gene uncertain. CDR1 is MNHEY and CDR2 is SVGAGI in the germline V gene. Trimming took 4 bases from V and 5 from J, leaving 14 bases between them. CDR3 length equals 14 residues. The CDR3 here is CASSSRYSEETQYF. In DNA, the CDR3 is TGTGCCAGCAGTTCTCGATACAGCGAGGAGACCCAGTACTTC.

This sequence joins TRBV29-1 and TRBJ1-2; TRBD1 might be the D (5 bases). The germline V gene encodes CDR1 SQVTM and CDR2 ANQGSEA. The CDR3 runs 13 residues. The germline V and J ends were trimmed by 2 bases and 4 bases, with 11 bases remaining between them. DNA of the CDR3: TGCAGCGTTGAATTGACAGCGGCCTATGGCTACACCTTC. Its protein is CSVELTAAYGYTF. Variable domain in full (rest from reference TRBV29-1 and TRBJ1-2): SAVISQKPSRDICQRGTSLTIQCQVDSQVTMMFWYRQQPGQSLTLIATANQGSEATYESGFVIDKFPISRPNLTFSTLTVSNMSPEDSSIYLCSVELTAAYGYTFGSGTRLTVV.

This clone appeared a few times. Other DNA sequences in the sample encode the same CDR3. The CDR3 DNA follows: TGTGCCAGCAGGAGACAGGGGGCCGGCAATCAGCCCCAGCATTTT. Translating gives CASRRQGAGNQPQHF. The chain has TRBV28 and TRBJ1-5; TRBD1 matches at 10 bases. V gave up 6 bases and J gave up 2 bases; unmatched junction bases: 4. The CDR3 covers 15 residues. Germline CDR1 is MDHEN and CDR2 is SYDVKM.

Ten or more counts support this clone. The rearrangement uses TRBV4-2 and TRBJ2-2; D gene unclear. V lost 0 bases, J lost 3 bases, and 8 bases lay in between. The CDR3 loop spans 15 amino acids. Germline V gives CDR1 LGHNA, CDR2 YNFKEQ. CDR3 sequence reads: CASSQEGIDTGELFF. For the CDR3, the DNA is TGTGCCAGCAGCCAAGAGGGGATTGACACCGGGGAGCTGTTTTTT.

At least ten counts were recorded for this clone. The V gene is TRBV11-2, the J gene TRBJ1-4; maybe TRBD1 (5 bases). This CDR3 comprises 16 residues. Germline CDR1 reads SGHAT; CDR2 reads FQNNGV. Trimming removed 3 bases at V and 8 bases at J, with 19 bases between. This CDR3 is CASSLGRQLPGEKLFF. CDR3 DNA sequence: TGTGCCAGCAGCTTGGGTAGACAGCTCCCCGGGGAAAAACTGTTTTTT.

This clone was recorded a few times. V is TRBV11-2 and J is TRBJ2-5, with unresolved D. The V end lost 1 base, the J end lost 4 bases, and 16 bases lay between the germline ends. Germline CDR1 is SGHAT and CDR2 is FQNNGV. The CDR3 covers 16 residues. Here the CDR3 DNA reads TGTGCCAGCAGCTTAGCCGCTCGGAGCGTACGAGAGACCCAGTACTTC. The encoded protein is CASSLAARSVRETQYF.

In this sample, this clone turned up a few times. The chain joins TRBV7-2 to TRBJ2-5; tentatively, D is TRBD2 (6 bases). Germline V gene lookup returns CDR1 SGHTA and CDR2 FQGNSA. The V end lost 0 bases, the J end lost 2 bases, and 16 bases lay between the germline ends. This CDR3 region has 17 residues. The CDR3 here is CASSLARGTPFQETQYF. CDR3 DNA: TGTGCCAGCAGCTTAGCCCGCGGGACTCCCTTTCAAGAGACCCAGTACTTC.

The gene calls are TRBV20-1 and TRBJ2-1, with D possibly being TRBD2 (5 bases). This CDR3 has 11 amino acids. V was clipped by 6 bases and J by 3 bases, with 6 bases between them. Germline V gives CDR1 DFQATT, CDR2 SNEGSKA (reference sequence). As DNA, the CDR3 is TGCAGTGCCGCGGGCTACAATGAGCAGTTCTTC. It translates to CSAAGYNEQFF.

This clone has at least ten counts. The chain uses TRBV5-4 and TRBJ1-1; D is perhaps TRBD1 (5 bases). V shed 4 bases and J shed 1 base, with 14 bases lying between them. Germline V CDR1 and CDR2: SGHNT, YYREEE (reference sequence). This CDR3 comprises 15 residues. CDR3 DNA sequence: TGTGCCAGCAGCCCCAAGACAGCGAGGAACACTGAAGCTTTCTTT. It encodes CASSPKTARNTEAFF.

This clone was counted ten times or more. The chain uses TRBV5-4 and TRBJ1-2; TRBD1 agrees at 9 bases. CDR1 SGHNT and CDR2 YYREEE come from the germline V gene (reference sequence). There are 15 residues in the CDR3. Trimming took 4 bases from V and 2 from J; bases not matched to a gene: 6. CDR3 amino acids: CASSVPGTGNYGYTF. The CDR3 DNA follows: TGTGCCAGCAGCGTGCCCGGGACAGGGAACTATGGCTACACCTTC.

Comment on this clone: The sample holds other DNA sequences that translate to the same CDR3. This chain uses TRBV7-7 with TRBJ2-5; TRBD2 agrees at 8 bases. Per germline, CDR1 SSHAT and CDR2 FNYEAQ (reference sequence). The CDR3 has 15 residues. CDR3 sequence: CARKESSGKQETQYF. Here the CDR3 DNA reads TGTGCTAGGAAGGAAAGTAGCGGGAAGCAAGAGACCCAGTACTTC.

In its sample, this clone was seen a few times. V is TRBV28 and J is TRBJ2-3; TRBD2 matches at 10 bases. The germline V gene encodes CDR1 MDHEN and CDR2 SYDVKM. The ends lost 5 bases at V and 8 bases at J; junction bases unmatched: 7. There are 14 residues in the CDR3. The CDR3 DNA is TGTGCCAGCAGTGCACACCTAGCGGGAGCTACGCAGTATTTT. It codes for CASSAHLAGATQYF.

Here the CDR3 reads CASTQSGGQYF. CDR3 DNA sequence: TGTGCCAGCACCCAGTCGGGCGGGCAGTACTTC. J is TRBJ2-7 and V is TRBV6-6; D is uncertain. The CDR3 covers 11 residues. CDR1 MNHNY and CDR2 SVGAGI come from the germline V gene (reference sequence). The germline V and J ends were trimmed by 7 bases and 9 bases, with 13 bases remaining between them.